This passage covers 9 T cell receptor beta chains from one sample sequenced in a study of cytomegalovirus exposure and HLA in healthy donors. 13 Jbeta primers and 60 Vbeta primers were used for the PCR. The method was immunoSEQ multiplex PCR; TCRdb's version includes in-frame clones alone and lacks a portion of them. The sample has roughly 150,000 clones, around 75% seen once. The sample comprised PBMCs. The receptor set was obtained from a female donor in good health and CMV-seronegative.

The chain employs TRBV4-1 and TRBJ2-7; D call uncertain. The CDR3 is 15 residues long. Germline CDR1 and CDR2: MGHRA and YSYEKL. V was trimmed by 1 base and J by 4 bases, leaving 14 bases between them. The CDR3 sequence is CASSQARGVSYEQYF. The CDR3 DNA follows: TGCGCCAGCAGCCAAGCGCGAGGAGTCAGTTACGAGCAGTACTTC.

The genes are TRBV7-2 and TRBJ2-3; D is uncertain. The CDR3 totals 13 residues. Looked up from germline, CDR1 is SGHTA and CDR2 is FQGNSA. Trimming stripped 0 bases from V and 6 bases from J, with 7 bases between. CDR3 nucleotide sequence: TGTGCCAGCAGCTTAGCCCTGGAGGATACGCAGTATTTT. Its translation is CASSLALEDTQYF.

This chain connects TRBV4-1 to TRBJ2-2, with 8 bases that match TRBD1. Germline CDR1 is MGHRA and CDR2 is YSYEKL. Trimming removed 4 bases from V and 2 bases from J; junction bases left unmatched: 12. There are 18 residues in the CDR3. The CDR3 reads CASSLVAGGQGNTGELFF. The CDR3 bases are TGCGCCAGCAGCCTTGTCGCCGGCGGACAGGGCAACACCGGGGAGCTGTTTTTT.

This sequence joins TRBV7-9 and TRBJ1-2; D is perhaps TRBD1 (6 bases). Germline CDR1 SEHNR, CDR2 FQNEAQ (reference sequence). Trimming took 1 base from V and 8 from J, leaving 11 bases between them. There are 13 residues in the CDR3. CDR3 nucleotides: TGTGCCAGCAGCTTAGTCGCAGGGGACGGCTACACCTTC. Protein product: CASSLVAGDGYTF.

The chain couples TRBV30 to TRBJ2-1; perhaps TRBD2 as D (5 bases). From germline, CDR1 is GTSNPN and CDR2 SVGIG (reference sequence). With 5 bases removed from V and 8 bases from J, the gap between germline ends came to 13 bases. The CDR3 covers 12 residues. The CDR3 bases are TGTGCCTGGGGCTTCCGGGGATATGAGCAGTTCTTC. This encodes CAWGFRGYEQFF. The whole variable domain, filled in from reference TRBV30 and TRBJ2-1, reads SQTIHQWPATLVQPVGSPLSLECTVEGTSNPNLYWYRQAAGRGLQLLFYSVGIGQISSEVPQNLSASRPQDRQFILSSKKLLLSDSGFYLCAWGFRGYEQFFGPGTRLTVL.

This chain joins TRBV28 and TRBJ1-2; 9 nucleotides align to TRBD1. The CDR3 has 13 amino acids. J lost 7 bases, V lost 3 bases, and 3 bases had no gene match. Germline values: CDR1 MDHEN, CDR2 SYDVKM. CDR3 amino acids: CASSLSGQGGYTF. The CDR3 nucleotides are TGTGCCAGCAGTTTGTCGGGACAGGGTGGCTACACCTTC.

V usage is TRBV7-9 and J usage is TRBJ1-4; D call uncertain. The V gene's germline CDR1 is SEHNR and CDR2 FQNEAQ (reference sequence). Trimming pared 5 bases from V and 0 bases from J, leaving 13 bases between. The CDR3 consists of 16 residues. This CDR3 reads CASSPGEVATNEKLFF. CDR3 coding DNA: TGTGCCAGCAGCCCCGGGGAGGTCGCAACTAATGAAAAACTGTTTTTT.

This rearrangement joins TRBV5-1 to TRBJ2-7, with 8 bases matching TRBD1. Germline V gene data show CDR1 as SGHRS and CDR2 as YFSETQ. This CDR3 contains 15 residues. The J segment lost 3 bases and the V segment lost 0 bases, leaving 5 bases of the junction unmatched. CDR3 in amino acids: CASSLVPDRGYEQYF. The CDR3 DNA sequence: TGCGCCAGCAGCTTGGTCCCAGACAGGGGCTACGAGCAGTACTTC.

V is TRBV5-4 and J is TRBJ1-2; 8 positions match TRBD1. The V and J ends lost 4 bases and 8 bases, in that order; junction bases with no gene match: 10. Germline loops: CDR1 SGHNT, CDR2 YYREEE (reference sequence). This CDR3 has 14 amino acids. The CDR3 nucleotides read TGTGCCAGCAGCGGACGGACAGGGTCTCCCGGCTACACCTTC. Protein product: CASSGRTGSPGYTF.